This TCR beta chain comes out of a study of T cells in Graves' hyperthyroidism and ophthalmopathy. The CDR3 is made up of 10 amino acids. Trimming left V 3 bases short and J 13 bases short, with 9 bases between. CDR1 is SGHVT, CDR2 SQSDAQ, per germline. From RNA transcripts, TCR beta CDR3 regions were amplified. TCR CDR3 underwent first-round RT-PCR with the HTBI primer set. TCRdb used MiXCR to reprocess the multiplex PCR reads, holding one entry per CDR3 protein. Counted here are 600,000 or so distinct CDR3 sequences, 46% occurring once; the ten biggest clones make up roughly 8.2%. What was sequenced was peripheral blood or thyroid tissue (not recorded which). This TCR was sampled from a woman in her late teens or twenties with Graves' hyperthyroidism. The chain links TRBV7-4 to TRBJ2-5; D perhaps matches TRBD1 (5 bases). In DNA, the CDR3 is TGTGCCAGCAGCTTGCGGACACGGTACTTC. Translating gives CASSLRTRYF.